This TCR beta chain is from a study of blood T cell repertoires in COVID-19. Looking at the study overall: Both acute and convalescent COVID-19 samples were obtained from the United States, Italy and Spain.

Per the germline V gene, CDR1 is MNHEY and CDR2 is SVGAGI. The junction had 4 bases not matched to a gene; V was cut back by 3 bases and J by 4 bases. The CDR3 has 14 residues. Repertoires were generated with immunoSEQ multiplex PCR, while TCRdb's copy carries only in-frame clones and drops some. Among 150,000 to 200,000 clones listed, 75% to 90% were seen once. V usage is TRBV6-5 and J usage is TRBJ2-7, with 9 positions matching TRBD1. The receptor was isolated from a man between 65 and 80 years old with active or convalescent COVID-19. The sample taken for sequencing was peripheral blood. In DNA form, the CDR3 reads TGTGCCAGCAGTTATGACAGGGGGTTGTACGAGCAGTACTTC. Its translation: CASSYDRGLYEQYF.